The 18 T cell receptor beta chains below were found in one sample sequenced in a study of blood T cell repertoires in COVID-19. Method: immunoSEQ multiplex PCR; TCRdb's copy keeps in-frame clones and lacks some. In the table there are fewer than 80,000 clones, more than 65% of which are singletons. Sequencing used peripheral blood. These receptor sequences come from a woman at least 80 years old with active or convalescent COVID-19.

This chain links TRBV7-9 with TRBJ2-3; D is perhaps TRBD2 (10 bases). This CDR3 has 18 amino acids. The V gene's germline CDR1 is SEHNR and CDR2 FQNEAQ (reference sequence). Trimming stripped 5 bases from V and 5 bases from J, with 26 bases between. The CDR3 coding sequence is TGTGCCAGCAGCACAGGGGGCGCAGCTAGCGGGAGTAGAGATACGCAGTATTTT. Translated: CASSTGGAASGSRDTQYF. Full variable domain (missing parts from reference TRBV7-9 and TRBJ2-3): DTGVSQNPRHKITKRGQNVTFRCDPISEHNRLYWYRQTLGQGPEFLTYFQNEAQLEKSRLLSDRFSAERPKGSFSTLEIQRTEQGDSAMYLCASSTGGAASGSRDTQYFGPGTRLTVL.

V and J are TRBV25-1 and TRBJ1-2; 9 nucleotides match TRBD1. Germline V CDR1 and CDR2: MGHDK, SYGVNS. V lost 5 bases and J lost 8; bases outside the gene matches: 9. This CDR3 contains 14 residues. The CDR3 reads CASSRVGQGKGYTF. Written as DNA, the CDR3 is TGTGCCAGCAGTAGAGTGGGACAGGGCAAGGGCTACACCTTC.

Remarks on this clone: The same CDR3 arises from other DNA sequences in this sample as well. CDR3 nucleotide sequence: TGCGCCAGCAGCTACCGGGACAGGGCCTACGAGCAGTACTTC. Translation: CASSYRDRAYEQYF. The gene calls are TRBV4-1 and TRBJ2-7; 9 nucleotides agree with TRBD1. The germline V gene encodes CDR1 MGHRA and CDR2 YSYEKL. CDR3 length equals 14 residues. With 5 bases clipped from V and 2 bases from J, the junction kept 4 bases outside the gene matches.

The V gene is TRBV7-9, the J gene TRBJ1-4, with D tentatively TRBD1 (6 bases). Trimming stripped 5 bases from V and 7 bases from J, with 14 bases between. From germline, CDR1 is SEHNR and CDR2 FQNEAQ (reference sequence). This CDR3 is built from 14 residues. The CDR3 protein is CASSQGHLFEKLFF. The CDR3 DNA reads TGTGCCAGCAGCCAGGGACATTTGTTTGAAAAACTGTTTTTT.

The rearrangement uses TRBV7-2 and TRBJ2-7; TRBD2 matches at 8 bases. Looked up from germline, CDR1 is SGHTA and CDR2 is FQGNSA. This CDR3 comprises 17 residues. Trimming at V came to 2 bases and at J to 7 bases, leaving 16 bases not matched to a gene. CDR3 sequence: CASSLQASRGGKGEQYF. The CDR3 nucleotides read TGTGCCAGCAGCTTACAAGCTAGTCGGGGGGGCAAAGGGGAGCAGTACTTC.

The genes are TRBV24-1 and TRBJ2-1, with TRBD2 matching 7 bases. The CDR3 covers 15 residues. Germline values: CDR1 KGHDR, CDR2 SFDVKD. Losses at the gene ends were 4 bases for V and 3 bases for J; bases not matched to a gene: 5. The CDR3, as DNA: TGTGCCACCAGTGACCCTAGCGGATTCTACAATGAGCAGTTCTTC. This sequence encodes CATSDPSGFYNEQFF.

This clone has just one count. V usage is TRBV10-3 and J usage is TRBJ2-7; 10 bases map to TRBD1. With 3 bases clipped from V and 0 bases from J, the junction kept 5 bases outside the gene matches. The length of the CDR3 is 16 residues. CDR1 and CDR2 (germline): ENHRY, SYGVKD. CDR3: CAISDPGTGASYEQYF. As DNA, the CDR3 is TGTGCCATCAGTGACCCGGGGACAGGGGCCTCCTACGAGCAGTACTTC.

The rearrangement uses TRBV15 and TRBJ1-4, with D perhaps TRBD1 (6 bases). CDR3 length: 15 residues. Germline values: CDR1 LNHNV, CDR2 YYDKDF (reference sequence). Trimming left V 3 bases short and J 11 bases short, with 19 bases between. CDR3: CATSRQQGNGPKLFF. In nucleotides, the CDR3 is TGTGCCACCAGCAGGCAACAGGGTAACGGGCCGAAACTGTTTTTT.

In its sample, this clone was seen a few times. The chain joins TRBV19 to TRBJ1-3; weak D call: TRBD1 (5 bases). CDR3 length equals 13 residues. The germline gives CDR1 LNHDA, CDR2 SQIVND (reference sequence). The V and J ends lost 9 bases and 4 bases respectively, with 13 bases between them. In DNA, the CDR3 is TGTGCCAGCTCCAGGGAAGCCGGAAACACCATATATTTT. This translates into CASSREAGNTIYF. Drawing the rest from reference TRBV19 and TRBJ1-3, the complete variable domain is DGGITQSPKYLFRKEGQNVTLSCEQNLNHDAMYWYRQDPGQGLRLIYYSQIVNDFQKGDIAEGYSVSREKKESFPLTVTSAQKNPTAFYLCASSREAGNTIYFGEGSWLTVV.

The V call is TRBV21-1, the J call TRBJ2-5; TRBD2, the table's D call, was not compared with the DNA. TRBV21-1 is an annotated pseudogene. This CDR3 has 13 residues. CDR3 nucleotide sequence: TGTGCCTCTTACCCTAGCGGGCGAGAGACCCAGTACTTC. This gives the protein CASYPSGRETQYF.

The chain links TRBV7-8 to TRBJ2-6, with D tentatively TRBD2 (7 bases). Germline loops: CDR1 SGHVS, CDR2 FQNEAQ. This CDR3 has 16 residues. V lost 2 bases, J lost 1 base, and 9 bases lay in between. This chain's CDR3 is CASSLRGGSGANVLTF. In nucleotides, the CDR3 is TGTGCCAGCAGCTTAAGGGGGGGTTCTGGGGCCAACGTCCTGACTTTC.

The V call is TRBV4-3, the J call TRBJ2-2; tentative D call: TRBD2 (5 bases). The CDR3 consists of 21 residues. Trimming stripped 2 bases from V and 6 bases from J, with 31 bases between. The germline gives CDR1 LGHNA, CDR2 YSLEER. The CDR3 region is CASSQSIPRVQYIPEAGELFF. CDR3 in DNA: TGCGCCAGCAGCCAAAGTATACCACGAGTACAGTACATCCCGGAGGCCGGGGAGCTGTTTTTT.

The V and J genes are TRBV4-2 and TRBJ1-3; weak D call: TRBD1 (5 bases). CDR3 length: 14 residues. Deletions cut 1 base from V and 3 bases from J, with 7 bases between. Germline V gene sequence: CDR1 LGHNA, CDR2 YNFKEQ. The DNA of the CDR3 is TGTGCCAGCAGCCAAGCCAGGGTTGGAAACACCATATATTTT. This codes for CASSQARVGNTIYF.

V usage is TRBV3-1 (or the pseudogene TRBV3-2) and J usage is TRBJ2-4; weak D call: TRBD2 (5 bases). With 5 bases removed from V and 6 bases from J, the gap between germline ends came to 11 bases. The V gene's germline CDR1 is LGHDT and CDR2 YNNKEL (reference sequence). The CDR3 is 13 residues long. CDR3 amino acids: CASSTLGRNIQYF. CDR3 DNA sequence: TGTGCCAGCAGCACCCTAGGGAGAAACATTCAGTACTTC.

The genes are TRBV15 and TRBJ2-3; 15 nucleotides line up with TRBD2. Germline CDR1 is LNHNV and CDR2 is YYDKDF (reference sequence). The junction had 4 bases not matched to a gene; V was cut back by 0 bases and J by 3 bases. The CDR3 length is 18 residues. In DNA form, the CDR3 reads TGTGCCACCAGCAGAGATGGGGGGACTAGCGGGAGGACAGATACGCAGTATTTT. Its protein product is CATSRDGGTSGRTDTQYF.

The chain uses TRBV6-6 and TRBJ2-1, with TRBD2 matching 8 bases. The ends lost 2 bases at V and 4 bases at J; junction bases unmatched: 7. CDR1 and CDR2 from the germline V gene are MNHNY and SVGAGI (reference sequence). This CDR3 spans 16 amino acids. CDR3: CASSYGGGGRYNEQFF. CDR3 coding DNA: TGTGCCAGCAGTTACGGTGGCGGGGGGAGGTACAATGAGCAGTTCTTC.

The J gene is TRBJ2-1, the V gene TRBV18; tentative D call: TRBD1 (5 bases). Germline CDR1 and CDR2: KGHSH and LQKENI. With 0 bases removed from V and 6 bases from J, the gap between germline ends came to 15 bases. The CDR3 contains 16 residues. The CDR3: CASSPPLGVLSNEQFF. The CDR3 nucleotides are TGTGCCAGCTCACCACCTCTAGGGGTCCTTAGCAATGAGCAGTTCTTC. Supplemented by reference TRBV18 and TRBJ2-1, the full variable domain reads NAGVMQNPRHLVRRRGQEARLRCSPMKGHSHVYWYRQLPEEGLKFMVYLQKENIIDESGMPKERFSAEFPKEGPSILRIQQVVRGDSAAYFCASSPPLGVLSNEQFFGPGTRLTVL.

The chain carries TRBV6-6 and TRBJ1-5; 7 bases match TRBD1. In germline, CDR1 is MNHNY, CDR2 SVGAGI (reference sequence). Germline trimming cut 6 bases from V and 6 bases from J; bases unmatched to any gene: 8. The CDR3 has 14 residues. The CDR3 DNA sequence: TGTGCCAGCAGAAAAGAGGGGGCGGTTCAGCCCCAGCATTTT. Translating gives CASRKEGAVQPQHF.